This T cell receptor beta chain was obtained from a study of cytomegalovirus exposure and HLA in healthy donors. The study, taken as a whole, reports: A prior analysis recorded that most TCR beta V segments were productive about 90% or about 30% of the time.

Trimming cost V 4 bases and J 8 bases, with 17 bases left between them. Germline assignment: CDR1 MNHNS and CDR2 SASEGT. The CDR3 loop spans 14 amino acids. A remark on this clone: What it binds is unknown.

PCR used 60 Vbeta primers and 13 Jbeta primers. Authors' methods: Later reanalysis found around 80 million unique TCR beta chains, around 10 million of them shared. Profiling relied on immunoSEQ multiplex PCR, and the TCRdb table lists in-frame clones only, not all of them. The V and J calls and clone size are taken from that table; D and trimming were inferred from the DNA. Of some 120,000 clones in the sample, just under 75% were seen once. The chain uses TRBV6-1 and TRBJ1-1, with D perhaps TRBD1 (5 bases). The sample comprised PBMCs. This TCR came from a human donor in good health. CDR3 bases: TGTGCCAGCAGTGGGTCCCTGCTCCAGGGAGAAGCTTTCTTT. Translation: CASSGSLLQGEAFF.